The T cell receptor beta chain under discussion was sequenced for a study of blood T cell repertoires in COVID-19. CDR3 size: 17 residues. The junction had 13 bases not matched to a gene; V was cut back by 5 bases and J by 7 bases. The V gene's germline CDR1 is SGHTA and CDR2 FQGNSA. Some clones are missing from TCRdb's copy, which holds only in-frame ones; the method was immunoSEQ multiplex PCR. The repertoire holds around 200,000 clones, with around 86% as singletons. This TCR derives from a man aged 40-49 years with active or convalescent COVID-19. Sequencing was performed on peripheral blood. The V gene is TRBV7-2, the J gene TRBJ2-1, with 11 nucleotides matching TRBD2. This CDR3 is CASSLALAGASRNEQFF. In nucleotides, the CDR3 is TGTGCCAGCAGCCTCGCACTAGCGGGGGCCTCGAGGAATGAGCAGTTCTTC.